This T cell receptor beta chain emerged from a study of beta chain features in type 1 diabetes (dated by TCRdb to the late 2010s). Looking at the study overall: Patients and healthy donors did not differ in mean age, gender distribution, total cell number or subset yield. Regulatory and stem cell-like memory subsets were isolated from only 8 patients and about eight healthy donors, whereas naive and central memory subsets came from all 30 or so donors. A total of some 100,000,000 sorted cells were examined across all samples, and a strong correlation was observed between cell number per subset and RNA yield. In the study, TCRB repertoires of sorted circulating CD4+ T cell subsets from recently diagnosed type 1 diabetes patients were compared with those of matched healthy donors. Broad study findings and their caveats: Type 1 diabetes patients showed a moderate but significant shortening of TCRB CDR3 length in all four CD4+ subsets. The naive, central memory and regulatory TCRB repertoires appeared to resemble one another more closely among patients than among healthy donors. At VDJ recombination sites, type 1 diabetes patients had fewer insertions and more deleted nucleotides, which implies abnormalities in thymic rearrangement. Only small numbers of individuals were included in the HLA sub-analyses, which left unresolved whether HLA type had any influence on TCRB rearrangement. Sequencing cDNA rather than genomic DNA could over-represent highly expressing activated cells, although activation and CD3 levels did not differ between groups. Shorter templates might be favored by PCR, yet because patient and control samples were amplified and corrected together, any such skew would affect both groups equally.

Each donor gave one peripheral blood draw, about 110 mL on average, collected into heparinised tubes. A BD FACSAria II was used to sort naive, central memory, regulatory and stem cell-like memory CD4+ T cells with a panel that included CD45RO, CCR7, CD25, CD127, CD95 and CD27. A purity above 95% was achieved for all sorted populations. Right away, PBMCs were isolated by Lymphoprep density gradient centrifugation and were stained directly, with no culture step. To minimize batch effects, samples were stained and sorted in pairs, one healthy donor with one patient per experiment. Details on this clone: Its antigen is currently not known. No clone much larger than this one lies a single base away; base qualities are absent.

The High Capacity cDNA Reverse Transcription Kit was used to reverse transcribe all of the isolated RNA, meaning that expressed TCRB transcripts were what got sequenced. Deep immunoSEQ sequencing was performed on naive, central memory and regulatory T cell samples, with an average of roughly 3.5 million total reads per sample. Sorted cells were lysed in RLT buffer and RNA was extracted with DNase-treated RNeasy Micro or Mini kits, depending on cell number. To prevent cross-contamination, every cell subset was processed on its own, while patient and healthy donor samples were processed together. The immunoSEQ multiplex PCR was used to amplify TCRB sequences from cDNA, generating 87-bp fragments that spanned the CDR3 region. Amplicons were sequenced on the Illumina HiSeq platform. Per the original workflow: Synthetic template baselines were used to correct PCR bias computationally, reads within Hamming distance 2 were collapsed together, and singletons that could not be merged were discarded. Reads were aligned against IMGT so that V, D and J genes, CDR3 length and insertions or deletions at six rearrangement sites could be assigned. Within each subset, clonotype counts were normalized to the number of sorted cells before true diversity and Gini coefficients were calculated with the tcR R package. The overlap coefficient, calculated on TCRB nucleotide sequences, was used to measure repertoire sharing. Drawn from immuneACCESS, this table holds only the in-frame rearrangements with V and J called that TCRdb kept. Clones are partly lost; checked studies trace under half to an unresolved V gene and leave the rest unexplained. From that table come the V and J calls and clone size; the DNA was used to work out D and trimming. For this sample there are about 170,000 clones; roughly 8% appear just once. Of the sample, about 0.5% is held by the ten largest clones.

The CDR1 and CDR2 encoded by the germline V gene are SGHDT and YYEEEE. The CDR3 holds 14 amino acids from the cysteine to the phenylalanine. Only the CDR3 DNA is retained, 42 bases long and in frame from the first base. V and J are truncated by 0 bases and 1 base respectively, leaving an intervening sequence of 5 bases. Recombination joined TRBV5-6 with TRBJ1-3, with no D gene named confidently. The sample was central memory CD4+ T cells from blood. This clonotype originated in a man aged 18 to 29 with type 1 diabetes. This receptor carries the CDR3 CASSLEPSGNTIYF. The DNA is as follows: TGTGCCAGCAGCTTGGAGCCGTCTGGAAACACCATATATTTT.